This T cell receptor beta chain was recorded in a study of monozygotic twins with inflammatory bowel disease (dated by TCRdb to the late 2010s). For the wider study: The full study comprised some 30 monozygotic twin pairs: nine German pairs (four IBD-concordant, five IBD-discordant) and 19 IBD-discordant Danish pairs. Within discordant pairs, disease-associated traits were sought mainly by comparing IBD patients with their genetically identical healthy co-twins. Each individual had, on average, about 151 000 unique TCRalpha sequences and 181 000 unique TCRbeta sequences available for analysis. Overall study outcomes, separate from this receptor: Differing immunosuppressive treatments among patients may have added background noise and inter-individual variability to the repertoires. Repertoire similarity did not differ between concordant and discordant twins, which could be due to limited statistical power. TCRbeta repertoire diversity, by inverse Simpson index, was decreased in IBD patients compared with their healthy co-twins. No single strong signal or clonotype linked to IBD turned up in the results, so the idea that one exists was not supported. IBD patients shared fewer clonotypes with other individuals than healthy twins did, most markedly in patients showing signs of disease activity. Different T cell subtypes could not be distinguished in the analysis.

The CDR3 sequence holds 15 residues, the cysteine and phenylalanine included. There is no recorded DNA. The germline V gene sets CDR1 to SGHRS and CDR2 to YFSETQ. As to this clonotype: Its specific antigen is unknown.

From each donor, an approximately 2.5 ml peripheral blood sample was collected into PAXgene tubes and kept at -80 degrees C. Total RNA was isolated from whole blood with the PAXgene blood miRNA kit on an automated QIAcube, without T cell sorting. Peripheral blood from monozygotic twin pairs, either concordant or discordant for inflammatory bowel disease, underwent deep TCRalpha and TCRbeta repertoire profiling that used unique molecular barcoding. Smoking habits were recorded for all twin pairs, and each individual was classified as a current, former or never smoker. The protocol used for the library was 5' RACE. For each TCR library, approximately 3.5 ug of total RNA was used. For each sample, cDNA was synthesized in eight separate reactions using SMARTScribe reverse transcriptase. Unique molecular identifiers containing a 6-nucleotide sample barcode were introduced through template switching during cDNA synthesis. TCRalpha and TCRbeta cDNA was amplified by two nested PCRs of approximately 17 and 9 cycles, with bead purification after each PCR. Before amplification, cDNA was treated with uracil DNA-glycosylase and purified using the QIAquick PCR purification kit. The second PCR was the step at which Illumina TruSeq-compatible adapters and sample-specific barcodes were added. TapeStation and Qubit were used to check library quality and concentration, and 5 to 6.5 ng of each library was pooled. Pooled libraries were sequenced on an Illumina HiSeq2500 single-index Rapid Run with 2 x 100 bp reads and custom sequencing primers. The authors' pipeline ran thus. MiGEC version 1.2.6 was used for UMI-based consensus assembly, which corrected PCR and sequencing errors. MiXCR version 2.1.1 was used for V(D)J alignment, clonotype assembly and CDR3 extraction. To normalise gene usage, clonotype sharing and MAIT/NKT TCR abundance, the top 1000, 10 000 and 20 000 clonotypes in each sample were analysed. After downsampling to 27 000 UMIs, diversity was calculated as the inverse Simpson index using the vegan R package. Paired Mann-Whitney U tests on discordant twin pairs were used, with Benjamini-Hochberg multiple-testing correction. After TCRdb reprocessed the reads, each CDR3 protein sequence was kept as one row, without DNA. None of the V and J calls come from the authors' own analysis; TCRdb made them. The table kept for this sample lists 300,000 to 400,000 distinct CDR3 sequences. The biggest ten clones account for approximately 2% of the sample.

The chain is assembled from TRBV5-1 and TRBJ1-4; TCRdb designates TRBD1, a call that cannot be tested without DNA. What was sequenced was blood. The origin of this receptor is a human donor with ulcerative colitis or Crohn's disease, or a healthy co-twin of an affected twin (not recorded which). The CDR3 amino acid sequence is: CASSLSGRDGEKLFF.